This entry lists 9 T cell receptor beta chains sequenced from one sample in a study of T cell repertoires in cytomegalovirus infection. Antigen specificity for these receptors is unknown. TCRdb itself ran the reads through MiXCR, one entry per CDR3 protein. The table includes tens of thousands of distinct CDR3 sequences, around 34% detected once. Sequencing was performed on PBMCs, sequenced either directly or after in vitro stimulation (not recorded which). These receptors all come from a human donor in good health (CMV status not recorded). Some clones in this sample may be carry-over from other donors' samples.

In this sample, this clonotype turned up a few times. The rearrangement joins TRBV7-9 to TRBJ1-2; 11 positions match TRBD1. CDR1 and CDR2 (germline): SEHNR, FQNEAQ (reference sequence). The CDR3 has 16 residues. V dropped 1 base and J dropped 5; count of bases not matched to a gene: 6. CDR3 region: CASSLGWTGGAYGYTF. The CDR3 DNA sequence: TGTGCCAGCAGCTTAGGGTGGACAGGGGGCGCTTATGGCTACACCTTC.

J is TRBJ1-1 and V is TRBV12-3 or TRBV12-4, with D possibly being TRBD1 (5 bases). Deletions cut 2 bases from V and 6 bases from J, with 13 bases between. The CDR3 contains 14 residues. The CDR3 region is CASSLKFWDAEAFF. The CDR3 DNA reads as TGTGCCAGCAGTTTAAAGTTCTGGGACGCTGAAGCTTTCTTT.

This chain connects TRBV20-1 to TRBJ1-4; 8 nucleotides match TRBD1. The germline V gene has CDR1 DFQATT and CDR2 SNEGSKA (reference sequence). Germline trimming cut 2 bases from V and 8 bases from J; bases unmatched to any gene: 4. This CDR3 comprises 13 residues. In DNA, the CDR3 is TGCAGTGCTAGATCACAGGGGGGCGAAAAACTGTTTTTT. Translation gives CSARSQGGEKLFF.

V gene TRBV18 combines with J gene TRBJ1-5; D is unclear. CDR3 length equals 15 residues. Germline assignment: CDR1 KGHSH and CDR2 LQKENI. V shed 5 bases and J shed 4 bases, with 15 bases lying between them. CDR3 sequence reads: CASSASTLVNQPQHF. DNA for the CDR3: TGTGCCAGCTCAGCATCGACACTCGTGAATCAGCCCCAGCATTTT.

The CDR3 DNA reads TGTGCCACCAGCAACCGGGACGGTCATCAGCCCCAGCATTTT. This encodes CATSNRDGHQPQHF. The V call is TRBV15, the J call TRBJ1-5; possible D gene TRBD1, 5 bases. V was cut by 4 bases and J by 5 bases, with 12 bases left in between. The CDR3 consists of 14 residues. From germline, CDR1 is LNHNV and CDR2 YYDKDF (reference sequence).

The chain links TRBV5-4 to TRBJ2-5, with a tentative D call TRBD1 (5 bases). Germline V lookup: CDR1 SGHNT, CDR2 YYREEE (reference sequence). The V end was cut by 3 bases, the J end by 5 bases, with 14 bases between. The CDR3 loop spans 14 amino acids. The CDR3 here is CASSSTARPETQYF. CDR3 nucleotides: TGTGCCAGCAGCTCGACAGCGCGCCCGGAGACCCAGTACTTC.

The chain recombines TRBV6-1 with TRBJ2-2; D unclear. The CDR3 totals 14 residues. V shed 0 bases and J shed 5 bases, with 7 bases lying between them. Germline V gene data show CDR1 as MNHNS and CDR2 as SASEGT. CDR3 sequence: CASSEAWDTGELFF. The CDR3 DNA follows: TGTGCCAGCAGTGAAGCGTGGGATACCGGGGAGCTGTTTTTT.

This clonotype was picked up many times. The rearrangement links TRBV12-3 or TRBV12-4 to TRBJ1-1; D remains ambiguous. The CDR3 has 13 residues. V gave up 2 bases and J gave up 1 base, with 5 bases separating them. The CDR3 DNA reads as TGTGCCAGCAGTTTAAGGTGGAACACTGAAGCTTTCTTT. It is translated as CASSLRWNTEAFF.

The chain uses TRBV27 and TRBJ2-6, with a tentative D call TRBD1 (5 bases). Germline V gene data show CDR1 as MNHEY and CDR2 as SMNVEV (reference sequence). Trimming left V 8 bases short and J 0 bases short, with 11 bases between. The CDR3 spans 15 residues. The CDR3 region has the DNA TGTGCCAGCCGGGTTCAGGGCTCTGGGGCCAACGTCCTGACTTTC. It yields the protein CASRVQGSGANVLTF.